These T cell receptor beta chains were read from a single sample in a study of response to subunit inactivated influenza vaccine. TCRdb itself ran the RT-PCR reads through MiXCR, one entry per CDR3 protein. This sample has around 580,000 distinct CDR3 sequences, with 12% to 15% found just once. Here the sequenced sample was PBMCs from blood, taken roughly 12 days after vaccination. All receptors come from a man aged 50 or older who received an inactivated influenza vaccine. Both conserved end residues are part of each CDR3. The order of the fields is V gene, D gene, J gene, clone size, CDR3 length, CDR3 DNA, CDR3 protein. D genes are given only for firm matches. Where a row states a size, it is once, few, many or the class of an expanded clone; other rows omit it.

TRBV4-3,-,TRBJ2-1,few,13,TGCGCCAGCAGCCATGGGACTGCCCCTGAGCAGTTCTTC,CASSHGTAPEQFF
TRBV4-1,TRBD2,TRBJ2-5,many,14,TGCGCCAGCAGCCAAGGACTAGCGGAAGAGACCCAGTACTTC,CASSQGLAEETQYF
TRBV5-4,-,TRBJ2-3,-,18,TGTGCCAGCAGCTTGTTGTCATGGCAAACTAAGGGGACAGATACGCAGTATTTT,CASSLLSWQTKGTDTQYF
TRBV4-3,-,TRBJ1-2,-,13,TGCGCCAGCAGCCATGGGGGGGGGGCTGGCTACACCTTC,CASSHGGGAGYTF
TRBV25-1,TRBD2,TRBJ2-3,-,14,TGTGCCAGCAGGCGGGGGGGACTCACAGATACGCAGTATTTT,CASRRGGLTDTQYF
TRBV12-3/TRBV12-4,-,TRBJ1-1,many,14,TGTGCCAGCAGTTTTCCCCCTCAGAACACTGAAGCTTTCTTT,CASSFPPQNTEAFF
TRBV29-1,-,TRBJ2-7,once,15,TGCAGCGTTAGTGGCCCCCGGACCAATTCCTACGAGCAGTACTTC,CSVSGPRTNSYEQYF
TRBV28,-,TRBJ2-3,many,16,TGTGCCAGCAGTTCACCCCGGCCACTCGAACGAGATACGCAGTATTTT,CASSSPRPLERDTQYF
TRBV20-1,TRBD2,TRBJ2-5,many,15,TGCAGTGCTGGCTTGCACGGGGGGGCCGTAGAGACCCAGTACTTC,CSAGLHGGAVETQYF
TRBV4-3,-,TRBJ1-5,many,14,TGCGCCAGCAGCCAAGATATAGTTTTCCAGCCCCAGCATTTT,CASSQDIVFQPQHF
TRBV18,TRBD2,TRBJ2-1,few,17,TGTGCCAGCTCACCAAGCTCGGGACTAGCGGGGGGAGGTGAGCAGTTCTTC,CASSPSSGLAGGGEQFF
TRBV29-1,-,TRBJ2-1,many,12,TGCAGCGTTGAACGGAGCTACAATGAGCAGTTCTTC,CSVERSYNEQFF
TRBV7-8,TRBD1,TRBJ2-1,-,15,TGTGCCAGCAGCTTCTGGGACAGGGGGCGGAATGAGCAGTTCTTC,CASSFWDRGRNEQFF
TRBV5-4,-,TRBJ2-5,-,15,TGTGCCAGCAGCTTTGAACAGGGATTGCAGGAGACCCAGTACTTC,CASSFEQGLQETQYF
TRBV20-1,-,TRBJ2-5,few,17,TGCAGTGCTAGAGACGGTGAGAAGGCGGGGAGTATTGAGACCCAGTACTTC,CSARDGEKAGSIETQYF
TRBV20-1,TRBD2,TRBJ2-3,-,16,TGCAGTGCTAGATCCAGAGCGGGAGGCGGCACAGATACGCAGTATTTT,CSARSRAGGGTDTQYF
TRBV28,-,TRBJ2-2,many,16,TGTGCCAGCAGTTTCGTCGGCAGGCGAAACACCGGGGAGCTGTTTTTT,CASSFVGRRNTGELFF
TRBV9,-,TRBJ2-4,-,14,TGTGCCAGCAGCCCCACTCTGGCCAAAAACATTCAGTACTTC,CASSPTLAKNIQYF
TRBV20-1,-,TRBJ1-5,many,12,TGCAGTGCTTTACCTACAAATCAGCCCCAGCATTTT,CSALPTNQPQHF
TRBV7-8,TRBD1,TRBJ2-1,few,15,TGTGCCAGCAGACCGACCGGGACAGCATACAATGAGCAGTTCTTC,CASRPTGTAYNEQFF